This entry concerns a single TCR beta chain. The data belong to a study of shared clonotypes between healthy human individuals. CDR3 length: 14 amino acids. The germline V gene encodes CDR1 ENHRY and CDR2 SYGVKD. Unmatched junction bases numbered 4, after V lost 5 bases and J lost 2 bases. The data were produced by immunoSEQ multiplex PCR, yet TCRdb's version contains in-frame clones alone and is incomplete. The sample shows about 1 million clones, under 80% of them seen only once. The chain uses TRBV10-3 and TRBJ1-2, with TRBD1 identical over 8 bases. The clonotype originates from a man younger than 35 in good health. Sample: memory CD4+ T cells sorted from blood. Subset here: CD45RA-negative fraction. CDR3 protein: CAISRTGFNYGYTF. DNA of the CDR3: TGTGCCATCAGTAGGACAGGGTTCAACTATGGCTACACCTTC.